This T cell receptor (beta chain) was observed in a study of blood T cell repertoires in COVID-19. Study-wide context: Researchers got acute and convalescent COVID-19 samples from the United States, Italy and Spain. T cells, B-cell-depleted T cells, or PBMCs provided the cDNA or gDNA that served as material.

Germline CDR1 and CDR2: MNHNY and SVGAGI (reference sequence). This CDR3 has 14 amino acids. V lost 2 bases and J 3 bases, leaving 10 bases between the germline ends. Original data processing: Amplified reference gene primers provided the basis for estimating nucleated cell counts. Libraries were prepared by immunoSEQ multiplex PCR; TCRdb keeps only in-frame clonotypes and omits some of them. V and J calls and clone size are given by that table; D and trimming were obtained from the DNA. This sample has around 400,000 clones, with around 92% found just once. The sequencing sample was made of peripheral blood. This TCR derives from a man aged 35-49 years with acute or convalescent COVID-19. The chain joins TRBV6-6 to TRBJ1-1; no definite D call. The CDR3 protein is CASSYPNYDTEAFF. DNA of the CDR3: TGTGCCAGCAGTTACCCCAACTATGACACTGAAGCTTTCTTT.